A single sample gave rise to the 27 T cell receptor beta chains below, sequenced in a study of T cell responses to AZD1222 COVID-19 vaccine. The method was immunoSEQ multiplex PCR; TCRdb's version includes in-frame clones alone and lacks a portion of them. Among about 76,000 clones, approximately 91% were seen once, and the ten largest hold under 13%. Sequenced here: peripheral blood, sampled on day 0 of AZD1222 vaccination. These receptors all come from an adult in good health.

This clone was picked up one time. The V and J genes are TRBV10-1 and TRBJ2-3, with D tentatively TRBD1 or TRBD2 (5 bases each). Germline-derived CDR1 and CDR2 are WNHNN and SYGVQD (reference sequence). The CDR3 is 15 residues long. The V gene lost 0 bases and the J gene lost 1 base, with 8 bases spanning the gap. The CDR3 coding sequence is TGCGCCAGCAGTGAGTCTGGGGACCGCACAGATACGCAGTATTTT. Encoded protein: CASSESGDRTDTQYF.

This chain links TRBV24-1 with TRBJ2-1, with a weak D call TRBD1 (5 bases). The germline V gene has CDR1 KGHDR and CDR2 SFDVKD. V gave up 2 bases and J gave up 4 bases, with 14 bases separating them. CDR3 length: 16 residues. The CDR3 region has the DNA TGTGCCACCAGTGATTCCGACAGCAGTCGGTACAATGAGCAGTTCTTC. It is translated as CATSDSDSSRYNEQFF.

The chain links TRBV6-4 to TRBJ1-2; D is possibly TRBD1 (5 bases). The V and J ends lost 4 bases and 3 bases respectively, with 6 bases between them. The CDR3 has 12 amino acids. Germline V gene sequence: CDR1 MRHNA, CDR2 SNTAGT. The CDR3 nucleotides read TGTGCCAGCAGTGGAGGGGACTATGGCTACACCTTC. As protein: CASSGGDYGYTF.

The chain uses TRBV19 and TRBJ2-7; D is possibly TRBD1 (6 bases). The V and J ends lost 10 bases and 1 base respectively, with 14 bases between them. Germline V gene sequence: CDR1 LNHDA, CDR2 SQIVND (reference sequence). The CDR3 extends over 13 amino acids. The chain's CDR3 is CATRQAGSYEQYV. In nucleotides, the CDR3 is TGTGCCACCCGACAGGCTGGTTCCTACGAGCAGTACGTC.

A single count supports this clone. The chain uses TRBV5-4 and TRBJ1-2; no clear D gene. Deletions cut 0 bases from V and 5 bases from J, with 14 bases between. Germline V CDR1 and CDR2: SGHNT, YYREEE (reference sequence). This CDR3 comprises 15 residues. The CDR3 loop is CASSLAGVPGYGYTF. Written as DNA, the CDR3 is TGTGCCAGCAGCTTGGCCGGGGTCCCTGGATATGGCTACACCTTC. Full variable domain (missing parts from reference TRBV5-4 and TRBJ1-2): ETGVTQSPTHLIKTRGQQVTLRCSSQSGHNTVSWYQQALGQGPQFIFQYYREEENGRGNFPPRFSGLQFPNYSSELNVNALELDDSALYLCASSLAGVPGYGYTFGSGTRLTVV.

V and J are TRBV5-5 and TRBJ2-5; D is uncertain. Deletions cut 6 bases from V and 5 bases from J, with 2 bases between. The germline gives CDR1 SGHKS, CDR2 YYEKEE (reference sequence). CDR3 length: 9 residues. CDR3 amino acids: CASMETQYF. The CDR3 region has the DNA TGTGCCAGCATGGAGACCCAGTACTTC.

This chain joins TRBV6-5 and TRBJ2-1; D is undetermined. The V end lost 7 bases, the J end lost 7 bases, and 8 bases lay between the germline ends. The CDR3 runs to 11 residues. CDR1 is MNHEY, CDR2 SVGAGI, per germline. The CDR3 sequence is CASIRGNEQFF. CDR3 in DNA: TGTGCCAGCATACGAGGAAATGAGCAGTTCTTC.

The V and J genes are TRBV19 and TRBJ2-5, with D perhaps matching TRBD1 or TRBD2 (7 bases each). This CDR3 has 15 residues. Deletions cut 3 bases from V and 3 bases from J, with 14 bases between. Germline CDR1 LNHDA, CDR2 SQIVND (reference sequence). The CDR3 region is CASSIGRGQKETQYF. CDR3 coding DNA: TGTGCCAGTAGTATTGGGAGGGGACAGAAAGAGACCCAGTACTTC.

The chain combines TRBV5-5 with TRBJ1-1; the D is unclear. CDR3 size: 13 residues. The V gene lost 9 bases and the J gene lost 4 bases, with 16 bases spanning the gap. Germline CDR1 and CDR2: SGHKS and YYEKEE (reference sequence). CDR3 residues: CATSDGVGTEAFF. CDR3 DNA sequence: TGTGCCACCTCGGACGGGGTAGGCACTGAAGCTTTCTTT.

The V and J genes are TRBV7-2 and TRBJ1-5; perhaps TRBD1 as D (5 bases). This CDR3 contains 15 residues. Trimming left V 4 bases short and J 2 bases short, with 12 bases between. Germline V gene sequence: CDR1 SGHTA, CDR2 FQGNSA. The CDR3 nucleotides read TGTGCCAGCAGCTCGCAGGGCTCCGGCAATCAGCCCCAGCATTTT. It is translated as CASSSQGSGNQPQHF.

V and J are TRBV5-1 and TRBJ2-5; TRBD1 agrees at 7 bases. The CDR3 extends over 15 amino acids. Germline loops: CDR1 SGHRS, CDR2 YFSETQ. V was pared by 3 bases and J by 4 bases, with 9 bases of the junction left unmatched. The CDR3 DNA reads TGCGCCAGCAGCTCAACGACAGGGAATGTAGAGACCCAGTACTTC. Translation: CASSSTTGNVETQYF.

V is TRBV19 and J is TRBJ2-1, with a weak D call TRBD1 (5 bases). With 2 bases removed from V and 10 bases from J, the gap between germline ends came to 15 bases. The germline CDR1 and CDR2 sequences are LNHDA and SQIVND (reference sequence). This CDR3 region has 14 residues. The CDR3 DNA follows: TGTGCCAGTAGTATAAGGGGCCTCACTGAGGAGCAGTTCTTC. Its protein product is CASSIRGLTEEQFF.

The rearrangement uses TRBV28 and TRBJ1-3, with a possible D match to TRBD1 (5 bases). Between the trimmed V and J ends, which lost 7 bases and 4 bases, there was a span of 14 bases. Per the germline V gene, CDR1 is MDHEN and CDR2 is SYDVKM. The CDR3 is 14 residues long. In nucleotides, the CDR3 is TGTGCCAGCACCTTAGGGGTGAGGGGAAACACCATATATTTT. As protein: CASTLGVRGNTIYF. Looking up the rest from reference TRBV28 and TRBJ1-3 gives the full variable domain: DVKVTQSSRYLVKRTGEKVFLECVQDMDHENMFWYRQDPGLGLRLIYFSYDVKMKEKGDIPEGYSVSREKKERFSLILESASTNQTSMYLCASTLGVRGNTIYFGEGSWLTVV.

V and J are TRBV7-2 and TRBJ2-1, with D unclear. Germline V gives CDR1 SGHTA, CDR2 FQGNSA. Trimming stripped 2 bases from V and 0 bases from J, with 11 bases between. The CDR3 has 16 amino acids. CDR3 DNA sequence: TGTGCCAGCAGCTTATTCCCGACGAGCTCCTACAATGAGCAGTTCTTC. Protein sequence: CASSLFPTSSYNEQFF.

In DNA form, the CDR3 reads TGTGCCACCAGTGATCCAGGGGGCGCGGCTGGTCAGCCCCAGCATTTT. Its protein product is CATSDPGGAAGQPQHF. This rearrangement joins TRBV24-1 to TRBJ1-5; 8 bases fit TRBD1. The length of the CDR3 is 16 residues. The germline CDR1 and CDR2 sequences are KGHDR and SFDVKD. Unmatched junction bases numbered 9, after V lost 3 bases and J lost 6 bases.

The J gene is TRBJ2-3, the V gene TRBV3-1 (or the pseudogene TRBV3-2), with D tentatively TRBD2 (5 bases). Germline loops: CDR1 LGHDT, CDR2 YNNKEL (reference sequence). The V end was cut by 0 bases, the J end by 14 bases, with 12 bases between. There are 12 residues in the CDR3. The CDR3 bases are TGTGCCAGCAGCCAAGAAACGGGGATTGTGTATTTT. It yields the protein CASSQETGIVYF.

The J gene is TRBJ2-1, the V gene TRBV5-4; D unresolved. With 0 bases removed from V and 2 bases from J, the gap between germline ends came to 3 bases. Germline V CDR1 and CDR2: SGHNT, YYREEE (reference sequence). CDR3 length: 13 amino acids. The CDR3 region is CASSLDTYNEQFF. The DNA for the CDR3 is TGTGCCAGCAGCTTGGACACCTACAATGAGCAGTTCTTC.

To note about this clone: The identical CDR3 is also encoded by other nucleotide sequences in the sample. This chain joins TRBV29-1 and TRBJ1-5; 10 bases align to TRBD1. This CDR3 comprises 13 residues. The junction had 1 base not matched to a gene; V was cut back by 4 bases and J by 4 bases. Germline CDR1 reads SQVTM; CDR2 reads ANQGSEA. The CDR3 DNA follows: TGCAGCGTTGTGGACAGGGGGAATCAGCCCCAGCATTTT. Protein sequence: CSVVDRGNQPQHF.

The chain joins TRBV7-8 to TRBJ2-2, with D unresolved. The CDR3 has 17 amino acids. V was pared by 5 bases and J by 2 bases, with 18 bases between. Germline V gives CDR1 SGHVS, CDR2 FQNEAQ. CDR3 DNA sequence: TGTGCCAGCAGCCGCCCACTCATCGGGCCCAACACCGGGGAGCTGTTTTTT. This translates into CASSRPLIGPNTGELFF.

This sequence joins TRBV6-1 and TRBJ1-1, with a weak D call TRBD1 (5 bases). V shed 4 bases and J shed 3 bases, with 24 bases lying between them. CDR3 size: 18 residues. Germline-derived CDR1 and CDR2 are MNHNS and SASEGT. The CDR3 sequence: CASSGGTNKPGEYTEAFF. As DNA, the CDR3 is TGTGCCAGCAGTGGGGGCACGAACAAGCCGGGGGAATACACTGAAGCTTTCTTT.

The chain uses TRBV5-1 and TRBJ2-1; 10 bases agree with TRBD2. Germline CDR1 reads SGHRS; CDR2 reads YFSETQ. This CDR3 has 15 amino acids. V was clipped by 3 bases and J by 4 bases; unmatched bases: 4. The CDR3 DNA follows: TGCGCCAGCAGCTCCACTAGCGGGAAATACAATGAGCAGTTCTTC. Translated, it gives CASSSTSGKYNEQFF.

The J gene is TRBJ2-7, the V gene TRBV5-1; D unresolved. The CDR3 is 14 residues long. Germline V gene data show CDR1 as SGHRS and CDR2 as YFSETQ. The germline V and J ends were trimmed by 3 bases and 6 bases, with 16 bases remaining between them. In nucleotides, the CDR3 is TGCGCCAGCAGCTCCCTCGGATCGGTGGGCGAGCAGTACTTC. Protein sequence: CASSSLGSVGEQYF.

V usage is TRBV5-4 and J usage is TRBJ1-4, with D hard to call. The germline V and J ends were trimmed by 0 bases and 5 bases, with 11 bases remaining between them. CDR1 and CDR2 from the germline V gene are SGHNT and YYREEE (reference sequence). This CDR3 comprises 15 residues. As DNA, the CDR3 is TGTGCCAGCAGCTTGGACTTTTCTGGCAATGAAAAACTGTTTTTT. Encoded protein: CASSLDFSGNEKLFF.

The V call is TRBV25-1, the J call TRBJ2-1; the match to TRBD2 covers 8 bases. With V trimmed by 5 bases and J by 4 bases, 10 bases remained unmatched. Germline-derived CDR1 and CDR2 are MGHDK and SYGVNS. CDR3 length: 16 residues. The DNA for the CDR3 is TGTGCCAGCAGTCCCCGCGGTAGCGGGGCTTACAATGAGCAGTTCTTC. This encodes CASSPRGSGAYNEQFF.

The chain's CDR3 is CASSADAATNEKLFF. The CDR3 coding sequence is TGCGCCAGCAGCGCAGACGCAGCAACTAATGAAAAACTGTTTTTT. The chain recombines TRBV5-1 with TRBJ1-4; D is uncertain. CDR1 is SGHRS, CDR2 YFSETQ, per germline. V shed 4 bases and J shed 0 bases, with 10 bases lying between them. The CDR3 sequence is 15 residues long.

This sequence joins TRBV7-9 and TRBJ2-1; 14 bases map to TRBD2. J was trimmed by 4 bases and V by 5 bases; bases with no gene match: 7. Germline V gene lookup returns CDR1 SEHNR and CDR2 FQNEAQ (reference sequence). The CDR3 extends over 17 amino acids. The CDR3 region has the DNA TGTGCCAGCAGCCGCGGACTAGCGGGAGGAGCATACAATGAGCAGTTCTTC. Protein product: CASSRGLAGGAYNEQFF.

Note on this clone: Its ends do not fully match the called genes, so a read error is possible. The V and J genes are TRBV6-4 and TRBJ1-2; D call uncertain. The CDR3 extends over 8 amino acids. The germline V gene has CDR1 MRHNA and CDR2 SNTAGT. DNA of the CDR3: TGTGCCAGCAGTGCCTCGAACTTC. This codes for CASSASNF.